This TCR beta chain emerged from a study of Graves' ophthalmopathy and Graves' hyperthyroidism (dated by TCRdb to the late 2010s). Looking at the study overall: Peripheral blood samples were taken at the time of initial diagnosis, before any treatment was given. The study used signatures of the TCR beta repertoire to tell Graves' ophthalmopathy apart from Graves' hyperthyroidism and to predict which patients would progress to ophthalmopathy. In total, around 140 blood samples were TCR-sequenced: fewer than 50 ophthalmopathy, 75 hyperthyroidism and roughly 17 hyperthyroidism-to-ophthalmopathy patients. To explore V-J signatures that distinguish ophthalmopathy from hyperthyroidism, a discovery set of 100 patients was enrolled, made up of around 44 with ophthalmopathy and 57 with stable hyperthyroidism. An independent validation cohort comprised roughly 20 hyperthyroidism patients and over 15 patients who later progressed from hyperthyroidism to ophthalmopathy. In about 6 hyperthyroidism patients, the T-cell repertoire of thyroid tissue was compared with the T-cell repertoire of blood. Following sampling, methimazole starting at 30 mg daily was administered to hyperthyroidism patients, and high-dose intravenous methylprednisolone was administered to ophthalmopathy patients.

V loses 5 bases of germline sequence and J loses 7 bases, and the interval between the two ends is 23 bases. Based on the germline V gene (reference sequence), the CDR1 and CDR2 sequences are SEHNR and FQNEAQ. Taken from cysteine to phenylalanine, the CDR3 has 16 residues. The entry retains the CDR3 DNA only, 48 bases that are in frame from base 1. For repertoire sequencing, the TCR beta CDR3 regions were amplified from RNA transcripts. The first round of RT-PCR was done with HTBI primers and the Qiagen OneStep RT-PCR kit, and was followed by a second round of multiplex PCR, then size selection and purification. Sequencing of the libraries was carried out on an Illumina HiSeq2000 in paired-end mode with 100 bp reads. The authors' analysis ran thus. SOAPnuke was used for read processing, and reads with adapters, uncalled bases, a mean Phred below 15, or no exact constant-primer or identifier match were discarded. COPE v1.2.5 was used to merge the high-quality paired reads. Unique nucleotide sequences were defined as clonotypes and aligned to IMGT TRB V, D and J references using MiTCR v1.1. Analysis was restricted to V-J combinations with a frequency above 0.0001, which covered 99% to 99.2% of repertoires. For each V-J combination, a TCR clonal expansion and chaos score was defined as F50 clonal expansion divided by the chaos observed in the TCRdist matrix. Features were reduced by Welch's t-statistics and random forest to 10 to 15 V-J combinations, which fed a naive Bayes classifier. The similarity between thyroid and blood repertoires was quantified using the Morisita-Horn index. In-frame beta chains were kept once TCRdb had trimmed the public reads at Q25 with fastp and called clones with MiXCR. Every entry covers one CDR3 protein and lists the most common genes and DNA from its rows. TCRdb's processing, not the authors' own work, is the source of the V and J calls. This sample has approximately 700,000 distinct CDR3 sequences in its table, and approximately 40% of those were observed once. Of the sample, approximately 43% is held by the ten largest clones.

Patients with ophthalmopathy had moderately to severely active disease, with a Clinical Activity Score of 3 or more, a NOSPECS grade of 4 or more, and a disease duration of less than 3 months. Patients with other autoimmune diseases, uncontrolled infections, pregnancy or lactation were excluded. Clinical symptoms, serum thyroxine, TRAb, thyroid ultrasound and orbital computed tomography formed the basis of the diagnosis. Using Ficoll-Paque density gradient centrifugation, PBMCs were isolated from roughly 9.2 ml of fresh peripheral blood. Trizol reagent was used to extract the total RNA, and its quality was then checked on an Agilent 2100 Bioanalyzer. This clonotype was counted at least ten times. The target of this receptor is not known. Base qualities are not provided; no much larger clone lies one nucleotide away. Broad study findings and their caveats: Sample size was not predetermined statistically, and investigators were not blinded to group allocation. In validation, the model predicted ophthalmopathy progression with 70.59% sensitivity and approximately 75% specificity; roughly eleven predicted patients were CT-confirmed with GO in a median of about 7.1 months. In cross-validation, the 13-signature model distinguished ophthalmopathy from stable hyperthyroidism with approximately 90% sensitivity and around 81% specificity, and in the test set the corresponding values were approximately 79% and 70%. Among expanded thyroid clonotypes with frequency above 0.001, most also showed up in blood, which suggests that blood repertoires may reflect the thyroid immune response.

In this chain, TRBV7-9 is recombined with TRBJ1-2; D gene: possibly TRBD1, on 6 matching bases. The sequencing input was peripheral blood. The sequence came from an adult man with Graves' ophthalmopathy. CDR3 region: CASSVETGRQVRGYTF. At the DNA level, the sequence is TGTGCCAGCAGCGTAGAGACAGGCCGGCAGGTTCGTGGCTACACCTTC.